The clone carrying this T cell receptor beta chain came up many times. The data were obtained in a study of neurological immune-mediated disorders. Over 190 million TCR-beta sequences from 15-18 subjects came out of each sequencing run. Using its own MiXCR run on the 5' RACE reads, TCRdb lists one record per CDR3 protein. The sample has 16,000 or so distinct CDR3 sequences, 7% to 9.5% seen once. The specimen sequenced was CD8+ T cells from blood. This sequence was found in a man aged 45-65 years in good health.

The CDR3 loop is CASSRGLAGTYEQYF. The CDR3 nucleotides are TGCGCCAGCAGCCGGGGACTAGCGGGGACCTACGAGCAGTACTTC. The genes are TRBV4-1 and TRBJ2-7; 13 bases fit TRBD2. Per the germline V gene, CDR1 is MGHRA and CDR2 is YSYEKL. This CDR3 contains 15 residues. V gave up 4 bases and J gave up 2 bases; unmatched junction bases: 2.